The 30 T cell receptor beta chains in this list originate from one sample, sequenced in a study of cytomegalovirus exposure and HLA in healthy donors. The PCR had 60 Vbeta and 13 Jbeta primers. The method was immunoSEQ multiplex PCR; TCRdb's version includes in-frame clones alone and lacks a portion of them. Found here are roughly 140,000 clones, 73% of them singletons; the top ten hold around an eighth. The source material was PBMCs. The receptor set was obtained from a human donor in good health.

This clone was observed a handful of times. The CDR3 DNA sequence: TGCGCCAGCAGCCTGTCCGTAGTAGCGGGGGGGCTGGATACGCAGTATTTT. Its translation: CASSLSVVAGGLDTQYF. The rearrangement uses TRBV5-1 and TRBJ2-3; 11 bases fit TRBD2. This CDR3 has 17 residues. V shed 4 bases, J shed 6 bases, and the junction held 13 bases outside the gene matches. Looked up from germline, CDR1 is SGHRS and CDR2 is YFSETQ.

CDR3 nucleotide sequence: TGTGCCAGCAGCCCCCCGGGACTTTTAGATGAGCAGTTCTTC. Protein sequence: CASSPPGLLDEQFF. J is TRBJ2-1 and V is TRBV27, with D possibly TRBD2 on 6 matching bases. Germline V CDR1 and CDR2: MNHEY, SMNVEV (reference sequence). This CDR3 is built from 14 residues. The V end was cut by 6 bases, the J end by 8 bases, with 17 bases between.

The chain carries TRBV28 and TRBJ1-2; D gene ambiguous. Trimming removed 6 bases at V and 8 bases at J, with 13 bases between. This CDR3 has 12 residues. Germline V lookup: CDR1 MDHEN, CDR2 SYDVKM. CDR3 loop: CASSPLSGGYTF. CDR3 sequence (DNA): TGTGCCAGCAGCCCCCTCAGTGGCGGCTACACCTTC.

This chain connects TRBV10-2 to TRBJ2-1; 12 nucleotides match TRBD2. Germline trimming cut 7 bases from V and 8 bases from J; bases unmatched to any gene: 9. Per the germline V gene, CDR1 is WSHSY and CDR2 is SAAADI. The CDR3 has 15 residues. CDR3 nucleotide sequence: TGCGCCAGCAAATCGACTAGCGGGAGTTGGGATGAGCAGTTCTTC. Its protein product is CASKSTSGSWDEQFF.

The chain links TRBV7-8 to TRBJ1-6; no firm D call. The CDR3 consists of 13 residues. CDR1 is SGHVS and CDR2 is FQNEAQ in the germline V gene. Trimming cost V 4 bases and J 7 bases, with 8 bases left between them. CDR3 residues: CASSSGRNSPLHF. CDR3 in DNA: TGTGCCAGCAGCTCCGGGAGGAATTCACCCCTCCACTTT.

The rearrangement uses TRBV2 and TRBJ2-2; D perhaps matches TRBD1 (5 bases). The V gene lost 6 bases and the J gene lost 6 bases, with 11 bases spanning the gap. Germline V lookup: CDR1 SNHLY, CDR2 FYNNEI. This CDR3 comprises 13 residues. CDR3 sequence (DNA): TGTGCCAGCAGGGCCAGGGCGTCCGGGGAGCTGTTTTTT. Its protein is CASRARASGELFF. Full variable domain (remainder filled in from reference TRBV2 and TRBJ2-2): EPEVTQTPSHQVTQMGQEVILRCVPISNHLYFYWYRQILGQKVEFLVSFYNNEISEKSEIFDDQFSVERPDGSNFTLKIRSTKLEDSAMYFCASRARASGELFFGEGSRLTVL.

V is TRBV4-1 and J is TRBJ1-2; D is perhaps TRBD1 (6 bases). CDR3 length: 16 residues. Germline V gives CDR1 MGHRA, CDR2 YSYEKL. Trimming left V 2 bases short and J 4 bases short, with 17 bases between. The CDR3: CASSQPWGGAGYGYTF. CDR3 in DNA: TGCGCCAGCAGCCAACCCTGGGGGGGGGCCGGCTATGGCTACACCTTC.

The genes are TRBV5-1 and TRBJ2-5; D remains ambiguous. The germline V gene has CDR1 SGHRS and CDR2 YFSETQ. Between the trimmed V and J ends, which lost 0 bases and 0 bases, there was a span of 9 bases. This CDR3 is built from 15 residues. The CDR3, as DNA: TGCGCCAGCAGCTTGGACAGTCCGAACCAAGAGACCCAGTACTTC. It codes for CASSLDSPNQETQYF. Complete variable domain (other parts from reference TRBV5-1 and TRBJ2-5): KAGVTQTPRYLIKTRGQQVTLSCSPISGHRSVSWYQQTPGQGLQFLFEYFSETQRNKGNFPGRFSGRQFSNSRSEMNVSTLELGDSALYLCASSLDSPNQETQYFGPGTRLLVL.

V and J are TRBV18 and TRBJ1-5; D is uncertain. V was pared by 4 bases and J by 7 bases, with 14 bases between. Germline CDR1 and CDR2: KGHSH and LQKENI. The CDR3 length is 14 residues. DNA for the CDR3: TGTGCCAGCTCACTAGACACCGCCCTCCAGCCCCAGCATTTT. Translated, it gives CASSLDTALQPQHF.

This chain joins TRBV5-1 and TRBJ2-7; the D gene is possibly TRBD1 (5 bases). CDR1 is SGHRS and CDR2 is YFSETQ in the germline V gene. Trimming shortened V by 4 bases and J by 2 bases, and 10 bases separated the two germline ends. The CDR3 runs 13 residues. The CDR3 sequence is CASSPTEAYEQYF. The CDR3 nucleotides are TGCGCCAGCAGCCCGACAGAAGCCTACGAGCAGTACTTC.

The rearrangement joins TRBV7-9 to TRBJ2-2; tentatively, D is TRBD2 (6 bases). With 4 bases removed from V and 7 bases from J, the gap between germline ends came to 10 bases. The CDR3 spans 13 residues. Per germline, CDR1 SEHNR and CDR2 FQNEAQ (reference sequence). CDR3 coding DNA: TGTGCCAGCAGCTCCTTGACTAGCGGGGAGCTGTTTTTT. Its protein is CASSSLTSGELFF.

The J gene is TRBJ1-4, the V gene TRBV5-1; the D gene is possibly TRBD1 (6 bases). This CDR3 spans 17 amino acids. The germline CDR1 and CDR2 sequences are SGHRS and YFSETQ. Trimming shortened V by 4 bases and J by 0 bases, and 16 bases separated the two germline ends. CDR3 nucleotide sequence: TGCGCCAGCAGCCAGGGGCCCGCAGGGGCAACTAATGAAAAACTGTTTTTT. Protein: CASSQGPAGATNEKLFF.

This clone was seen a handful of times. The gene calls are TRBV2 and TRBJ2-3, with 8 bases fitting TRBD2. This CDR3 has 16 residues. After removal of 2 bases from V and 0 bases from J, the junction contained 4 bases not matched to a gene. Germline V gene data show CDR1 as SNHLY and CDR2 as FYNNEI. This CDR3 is CASSERAGGSTDTQYF. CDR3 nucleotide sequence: TGTGCCAGCAGTGAACGCGCGGGGGGAAGCACAGATACGCAGTATTTT.

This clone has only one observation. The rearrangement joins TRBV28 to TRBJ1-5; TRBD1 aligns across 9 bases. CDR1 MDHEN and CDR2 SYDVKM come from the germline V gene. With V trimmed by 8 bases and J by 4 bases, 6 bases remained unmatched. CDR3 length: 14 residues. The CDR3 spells CASGTGGWNQPQHF. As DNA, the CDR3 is TGTGCCAGCGGCACAGGGGGCTGGAATCAGCCCCAGCATTTT.

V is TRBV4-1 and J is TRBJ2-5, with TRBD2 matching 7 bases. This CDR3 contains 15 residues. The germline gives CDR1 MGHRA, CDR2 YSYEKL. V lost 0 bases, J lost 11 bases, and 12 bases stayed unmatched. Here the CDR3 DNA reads TGCGCCAGCAGCCAAGATCCCGGGACTGGGAGGGAGCAGTACTTC. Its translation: CASSQDPGTGREQYF.

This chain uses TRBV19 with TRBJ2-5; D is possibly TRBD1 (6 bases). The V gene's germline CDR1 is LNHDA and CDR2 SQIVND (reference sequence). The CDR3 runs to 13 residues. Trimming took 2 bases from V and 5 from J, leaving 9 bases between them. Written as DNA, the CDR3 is TGTGCCAGTAGTATAATGGGGGCTGAGACCCAGTACTTC. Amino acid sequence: CASSIMGAETQYF. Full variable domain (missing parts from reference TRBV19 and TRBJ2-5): DGGITQSPKYLFRKEGQNVTLSCEQNLNHDAMYWYRQDPGQGLRLIYYSQIVNDFQKGDIAEGYSVSREKKESFPLTVTSAQKNPTAFYLCASSIMGAETQYFGPGTRLLVL.

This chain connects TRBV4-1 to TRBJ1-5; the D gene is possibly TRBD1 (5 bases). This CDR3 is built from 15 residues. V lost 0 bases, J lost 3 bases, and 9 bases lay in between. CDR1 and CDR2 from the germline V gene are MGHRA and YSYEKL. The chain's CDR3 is CASSQDRGFNQPQHF. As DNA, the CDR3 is TGCGCCAGCAGCCAAGATAGGGGATTCAATCAGCCCCAGCATTTT.

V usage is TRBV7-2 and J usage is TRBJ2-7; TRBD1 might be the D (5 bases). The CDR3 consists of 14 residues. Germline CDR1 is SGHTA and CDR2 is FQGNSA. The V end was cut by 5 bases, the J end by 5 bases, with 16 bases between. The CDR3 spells CASSPWQGLNEQYF. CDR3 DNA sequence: TGTGCCAGCAGCCCGTGGCAGGGTCTCAACGAGCAGTACTTC.

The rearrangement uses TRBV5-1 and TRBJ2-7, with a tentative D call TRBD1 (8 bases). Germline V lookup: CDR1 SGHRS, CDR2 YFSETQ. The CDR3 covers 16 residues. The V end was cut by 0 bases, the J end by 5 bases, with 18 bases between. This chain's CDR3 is CASSLAGGTGGDEQYF. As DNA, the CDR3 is TGCGCCAGCAGCTTGGCCGGGGGAACAGGGGGGGACGAGCAGTACTTC.

The CDR3 here is CASSFGEYNEQFF. The CDR3 DNA reads as TGCGCCAGCAGCTTCGGAGAATACAATGAGCAGTTCTTC. The chain links TRBV5-1 to TRBJ2-1, with D unresolved. This CDR3 region has 13 residues. V was pared by 2 bases and J by 4 bases, with 7 bases between. The germline V gene encodes CDR1 SGHRS and CDR2 YFSETQ.

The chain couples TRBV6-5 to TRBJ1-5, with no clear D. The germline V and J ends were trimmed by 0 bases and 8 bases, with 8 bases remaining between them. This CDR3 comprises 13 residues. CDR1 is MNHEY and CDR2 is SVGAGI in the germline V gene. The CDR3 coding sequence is TGTGCCAGCAGTTACTCGAAAGCGGAGCCCCAGCATTTT. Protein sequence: CASSYSKAEPQHF.

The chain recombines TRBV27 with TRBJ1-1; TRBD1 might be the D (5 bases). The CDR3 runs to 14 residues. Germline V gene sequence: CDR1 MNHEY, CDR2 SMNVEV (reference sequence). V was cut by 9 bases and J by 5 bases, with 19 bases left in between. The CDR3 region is CASTLGGGSTEAFF. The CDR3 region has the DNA TGTGCCAGTACCTTGGGGGGAGGGAGTACTGAAGCTTTCTTT.

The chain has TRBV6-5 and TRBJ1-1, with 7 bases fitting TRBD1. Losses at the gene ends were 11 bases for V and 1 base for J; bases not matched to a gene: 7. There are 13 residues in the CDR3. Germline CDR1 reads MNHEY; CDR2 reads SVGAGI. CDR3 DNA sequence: TGTGCCGCCCTCCGGACAGGGAACACTGAAGCTTTCTTT. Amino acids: CAALRTGNTEAFF.

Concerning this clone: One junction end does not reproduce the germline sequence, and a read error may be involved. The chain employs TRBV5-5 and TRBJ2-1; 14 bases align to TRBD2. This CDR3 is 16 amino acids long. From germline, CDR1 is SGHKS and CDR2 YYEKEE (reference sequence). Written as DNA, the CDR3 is TGTGCCAGCAGATTGGAGGGACTAGCGGGAGCTCGTGAGCAGTTCTTC. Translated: CASRLEGLAGAREQFF.

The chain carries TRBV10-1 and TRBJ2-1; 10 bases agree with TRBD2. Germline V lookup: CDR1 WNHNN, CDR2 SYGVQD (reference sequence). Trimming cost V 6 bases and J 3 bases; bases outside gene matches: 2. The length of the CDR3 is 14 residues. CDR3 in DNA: TGCGCCAGCAGCCGGACTAGCGGCTACAATGAGCAGTTCTTC. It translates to CASSRTSGYNEQFF.

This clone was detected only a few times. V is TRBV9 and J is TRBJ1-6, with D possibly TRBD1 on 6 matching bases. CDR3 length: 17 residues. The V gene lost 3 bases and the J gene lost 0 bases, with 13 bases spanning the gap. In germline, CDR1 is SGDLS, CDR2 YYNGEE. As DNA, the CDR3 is TGTGCCAGCAGCGCTGGACAGAGTTACTCCTATAATTCACCCCTCCACTTT. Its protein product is CASSAGQSYSYNSPLHF.

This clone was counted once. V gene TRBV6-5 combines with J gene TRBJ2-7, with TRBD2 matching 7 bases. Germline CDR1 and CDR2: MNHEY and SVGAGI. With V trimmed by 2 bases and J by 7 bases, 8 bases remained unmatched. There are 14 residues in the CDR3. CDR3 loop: CASSYAAGVGEQYF. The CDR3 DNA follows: TGTGCCAGCAGTTACGCCGCGGGGGTGGGGGAGCAGTACTTC.

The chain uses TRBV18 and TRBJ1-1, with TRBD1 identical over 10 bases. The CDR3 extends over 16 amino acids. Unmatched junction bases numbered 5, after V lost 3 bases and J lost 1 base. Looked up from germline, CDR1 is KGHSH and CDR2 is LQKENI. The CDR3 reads CASSPGQGSRNTEAFF. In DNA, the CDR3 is TGTGCCAGCTCACCGGGACAGGGGTCTCGGAACACTGAAGCTTTCTTT.

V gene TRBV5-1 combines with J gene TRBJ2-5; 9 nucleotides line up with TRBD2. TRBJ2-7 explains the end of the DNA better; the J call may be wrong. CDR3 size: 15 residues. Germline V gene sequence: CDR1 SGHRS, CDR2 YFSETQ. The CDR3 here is CASSLDLAGRNEQYF. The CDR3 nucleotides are TGCGCCAGCAGCTTGGATCTAGCGGGACGGAACGAGCAGTACTTC.

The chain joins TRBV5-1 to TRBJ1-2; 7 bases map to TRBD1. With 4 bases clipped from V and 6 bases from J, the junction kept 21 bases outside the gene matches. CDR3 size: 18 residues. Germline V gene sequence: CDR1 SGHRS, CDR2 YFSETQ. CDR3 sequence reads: CASSEALTGDPLVDGYTF. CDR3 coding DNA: TGCGCCAGCAGCGAGGCCCTAACAGGGGATCCCCTTGTTGATGGCTACACCTTC.